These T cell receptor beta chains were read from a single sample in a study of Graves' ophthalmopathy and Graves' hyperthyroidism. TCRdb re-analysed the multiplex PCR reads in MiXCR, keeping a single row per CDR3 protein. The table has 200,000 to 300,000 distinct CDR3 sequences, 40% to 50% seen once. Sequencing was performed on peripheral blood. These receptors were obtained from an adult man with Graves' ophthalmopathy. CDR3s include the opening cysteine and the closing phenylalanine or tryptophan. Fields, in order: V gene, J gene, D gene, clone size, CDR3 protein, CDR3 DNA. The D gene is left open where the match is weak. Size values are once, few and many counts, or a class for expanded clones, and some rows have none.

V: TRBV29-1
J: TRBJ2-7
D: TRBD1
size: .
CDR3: CSVEQQGYYEQYF
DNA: TGCAGCGTTGAACAACAGGGGTACTACGAGCAGTACTTC

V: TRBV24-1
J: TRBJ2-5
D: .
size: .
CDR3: CATSDLRDKQETQYF
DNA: TGTGCCACCAGTGATCTCCGGGACAAGCAAGAGACCCAGTACTTC

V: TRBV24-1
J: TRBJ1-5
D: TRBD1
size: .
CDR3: CATSDPGQGDGNEHF
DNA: TGTGCCACCAGTGATCCGGGACAGGGTGACGGCAATGAGCATTTT

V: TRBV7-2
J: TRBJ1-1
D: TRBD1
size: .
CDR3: CASSSDRGHREDTEAFF
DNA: TGTGCCAGCAGCTCGGACAGGGGGCATCGGGAGGACACTGAAGCTTTCTTT

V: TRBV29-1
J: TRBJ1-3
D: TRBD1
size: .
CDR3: CSVGPTGPGNTIYF
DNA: TGCAGCGTTGGCCCGACAGGGCCTGGAAACACCATATATTTT

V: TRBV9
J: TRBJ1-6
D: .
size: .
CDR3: CASSAKPFNSPLHF
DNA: TGTGCCAGCAGTGCTAAACCTTTTAATTCACCCCTCCACTTT

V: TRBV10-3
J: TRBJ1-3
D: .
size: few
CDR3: CAISPPGAASSGNTIYF
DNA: TGTGCCATCAGCCCCCCCGGTGCAGCGAGCTCTGGAAACACCATATATTTT

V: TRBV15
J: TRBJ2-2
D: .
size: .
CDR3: CATSRDFGELFF
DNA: TGTGCCACCAGCAGAGATTTCGGGGAGCTGTTTTTT

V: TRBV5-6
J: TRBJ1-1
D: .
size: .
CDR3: CASSLWGGVDTEAFF
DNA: TGTGCCAGCAGCTTGTGGGGGGGTGTGGACACTGAAGCTTTCTTT

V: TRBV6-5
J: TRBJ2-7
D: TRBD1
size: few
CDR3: CASSGTGARNEQYF
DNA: TGTGCCAGCAGTGGGACAGGGGCGCGGAACGAGCAGTACTTC

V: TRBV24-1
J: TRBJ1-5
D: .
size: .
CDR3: CATSGGGWSNQPQHF
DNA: TGCGCCACCAGTGGTGGGGGGTGGAGCAATCAGCCCCAGCATTTT

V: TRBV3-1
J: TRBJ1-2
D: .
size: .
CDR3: CASSTAGALSGGYTF
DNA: TGTGCCAGCAGTACTGCAGGGGCCCTGTCGGGAGGCTACACCTTC

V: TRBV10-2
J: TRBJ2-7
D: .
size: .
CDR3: CASRAAGEEQYF
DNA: TGTGCCAGCAGAGCTGCAGGGGAGGAGCAGTACTTC

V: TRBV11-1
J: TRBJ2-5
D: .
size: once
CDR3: CASSSSGTQETQYF
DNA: TGTGCCAGCAGCTCCTCCGGGACCCAAGAGACCCAGTACTTC

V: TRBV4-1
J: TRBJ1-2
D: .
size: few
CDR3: CASSQDLTEANYGYTF
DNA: TGCGCCAGCAGCCAAGATCTGACAGAAGCTAACTATGGCTACACCTTC

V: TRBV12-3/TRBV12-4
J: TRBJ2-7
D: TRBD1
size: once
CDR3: CASSSPGQGGYEQYF
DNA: TGTGCCAGCAGTTCCCCCGGACAGGGGGGGTACGAGCAGTACTTC

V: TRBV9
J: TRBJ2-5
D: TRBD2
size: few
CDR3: CASSVGGGAVIQETQYF
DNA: TGTGCCAGCAGCGTAGGGGGGGGAGCTGTTATCCAAGAGACCCAGTACTTC

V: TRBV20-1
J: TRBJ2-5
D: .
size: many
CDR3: CSASHLGQYF
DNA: TGCAGTGCTAGCCACCTCGGCCAGTACTTC

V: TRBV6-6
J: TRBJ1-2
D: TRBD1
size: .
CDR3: CASSYSEGTGGDGYTF
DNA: TGTGCCAGCAGTTACTCGGAGGGGACAGGGGGCGATGGCTACACCTTC

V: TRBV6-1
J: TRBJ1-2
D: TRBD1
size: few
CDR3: CASRDRVDGDYGYTF
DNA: TGTGCCAGCAGAGACAGGGTAGATGGTGACTATGGCTACACCTTC

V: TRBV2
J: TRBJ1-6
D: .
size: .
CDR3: CASSEGQGINSPLHF
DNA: TGTGCCAGCAGTGAAGGGCAGGGGATAAATTCACCCCTCCACTTT

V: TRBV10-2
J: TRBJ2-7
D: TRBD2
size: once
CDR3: CASSEPRLLANSYEQCF
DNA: TGCGCCAGCAGTGAGCCCCGATTACTAGCGAACTCCTACGAGCAGTGCTTC

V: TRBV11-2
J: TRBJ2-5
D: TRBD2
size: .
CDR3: CASSPSGLAEFQETQYF
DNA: TGTGCCAGCAGTCCCAGTGGACTAGCGGAATTCCAAGAGACCCAGTACTTC

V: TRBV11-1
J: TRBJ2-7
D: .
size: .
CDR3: CASSRNRDSSYEQYF
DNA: TGTGCCAGCAGCCGTAACAGGGATAGCTCCTACGAGCAGTACTTC